This section outlines one TCR beta chain sequence together with its context. Sequencing used immunoSEQ multiplex PCR; TCRdb keeps in-frame clones, though not all of them. The repertoire holds some 46,000 clones, with just under 95% as singletons. This sample was taken from a study of OX40 agonist ivuxolimab in advanced cancers. Trimming removed 1 base at V and 4 bases at J, with 25 bases between. This CDR3 is 19 amino acids long. CDR1 and CDR2 from the germline V gene are MDHEN and SYDVKM. The clonotype originates from an adult with an advanced solid tumor such as melanoma, head and neck, liver or kidney cancer. The starting material was CD4+ or CD8+ T cells sorted from blood, obtained in a trial of the OX40 agonist ivuxolimab. V gene TRBV28 combines with J gene TRBJ1-2; D is possibly TRBD1 (5 bases). The CDR3 is CASSLYGGTFQPPVYGYTF. The CDR3 region has the DNA TGTGCCAGCAGTTTATATGGGGGGACTTTCCAGCCCCCCGTCTATGGCTACACCTTC.